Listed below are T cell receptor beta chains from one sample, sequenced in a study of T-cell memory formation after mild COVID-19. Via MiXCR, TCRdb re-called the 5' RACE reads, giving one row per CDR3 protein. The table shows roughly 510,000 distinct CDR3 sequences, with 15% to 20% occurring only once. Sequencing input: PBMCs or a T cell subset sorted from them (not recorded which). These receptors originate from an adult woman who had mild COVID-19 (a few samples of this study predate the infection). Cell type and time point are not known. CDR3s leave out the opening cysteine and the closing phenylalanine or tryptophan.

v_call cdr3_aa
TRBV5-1 ASSFRPPDMTYEQY
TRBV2 ASSEGTSGLYEQY
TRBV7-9 AIGVISRTGPMNTEAF
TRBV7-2 ASSLGDRVSGNTIY
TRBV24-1 ATSDPKTGVHGYT
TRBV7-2 ASSTGRLNTEAF
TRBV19 ASSIWGRNTEAF
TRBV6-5 ASTFRMAF
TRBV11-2 ASSLVSPELADYNEQF
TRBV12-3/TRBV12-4 ASKIFNTGELF
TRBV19 ASSTWTGEETQY
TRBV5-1 ASSFDGVTGELF
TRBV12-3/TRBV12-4 ASSLGRAVMY
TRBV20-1 SARPSRSPDTQY
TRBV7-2 ASSSTSGRAPEY
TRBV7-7 ASSSGTGRQETQY
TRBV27 ASSFFPGATEAF
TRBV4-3 ASSQDHGSAIQY
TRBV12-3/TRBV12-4 ASSFLRGYYMNTEAF
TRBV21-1 ASSKRRDRVSHEQY
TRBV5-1 ASSFHPDEHQPQH
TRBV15 ATSRDSGDSTDTQY
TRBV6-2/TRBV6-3 ASSLGRPPGNEQF
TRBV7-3 ASSLNPQGEQF
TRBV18 ASSGNQNQPQH
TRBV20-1 SARKIDGTKFYGYT
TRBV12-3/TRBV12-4 ASSSGQRTDTQY
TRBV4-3 ASSQDGSTSSYNEQF
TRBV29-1 SVEGGLRHT
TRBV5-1 ASSLDRPTNYGYT
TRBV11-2 ASSLVQGPPDTQY
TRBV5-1 ASSLVSSGDYEQY
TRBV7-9 ASSLATEGGGPLH
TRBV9 ASSDLAQLNTGELF
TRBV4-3 ASSQGTGGNSYEQY
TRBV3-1 ASSHWVSYNEQF
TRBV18 ASSPRTGVTDTQY
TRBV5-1 ASRTGGNEKLF
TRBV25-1 ASSDLGAGDEKLF
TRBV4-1 ASSQTQGAHYEQY
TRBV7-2 ASSLVGGAIDTQY
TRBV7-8 ASSLDFSSSSYEQY
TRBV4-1 ASSRIYEQY
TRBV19 ASSHVAGRRTDTQY
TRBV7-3 ASSQDGTGRNEQF
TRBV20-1 SAQRGGGIGGADTQY
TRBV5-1 ASSLGTSGALGETQY
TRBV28 ASSDMNTEAF
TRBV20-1 SARIQGQGNQPQH
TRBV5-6 ASSPGWGSGANVLT
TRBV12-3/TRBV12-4 ASSLLVLGYEQY
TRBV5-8 ASSFERGGTGELF
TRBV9 ASSGLAGGGTGELF